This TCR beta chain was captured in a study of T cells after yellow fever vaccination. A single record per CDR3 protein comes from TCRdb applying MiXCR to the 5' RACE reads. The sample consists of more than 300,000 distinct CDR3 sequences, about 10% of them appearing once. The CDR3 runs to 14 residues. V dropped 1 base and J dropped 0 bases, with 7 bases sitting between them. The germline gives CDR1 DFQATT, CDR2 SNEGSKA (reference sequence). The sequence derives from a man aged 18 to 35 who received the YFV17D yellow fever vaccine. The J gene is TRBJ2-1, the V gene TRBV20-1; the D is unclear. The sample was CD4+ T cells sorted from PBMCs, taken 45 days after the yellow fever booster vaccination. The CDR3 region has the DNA TGCAGTGCTAGAGGGTACAGCTCCTACAATGAGCAGTTCTTC. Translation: CSARGYSSYNEQFF.